This T cell receptor beta chain was identified during a study of blood T cells in healthy people across ages. Study-level findings and limits: Diversity figures derived from one million T cells were judged to underestimate the true value. Bulk PBMC profiling left naive and antigen-experienced comparisons inconclusive.

This clonotype was detected only a few times. The antigen remains unidentified. The length of the CDR3 is 12 residues. Trimming removed 6 bases from V and 2 bases from J, with 10 bases in between. The germline gives CDR1 SQVTM, CDR2 ANQGSEA. For the second PCR, which ran for about 7 to 11 cycles, a sample-barcoded 5' primer and a J-beta primer mix were used. With 12 random nucleotides, a template-switch adaptor tagged each individual cDNA molecule. TCRdb called the 5' RACE reads again in MiXCR, with one record for every CDR3 protein. The sample yields roughly 700,000 distinct CDR3 sequences, less than 40% seen once.

V usage is TRBV29-1 and J usage is TRBJ1-2; unclear D gene. Sample: blood. The TCR sequence derives from a woman of 80 years or more in good health. CDR3 DNA: TGCAGCGTCGATAGCCTGAACTATGGCTACACCTTC. It is translated as CSVDSLNYGYTF.